Listed below are T cell receptor beta chains from one sample, sequenced in a study of early T cells in non-severe SARS-CoV-2 infection. TCRdb itself ran the 5' RACE reads through MiXCR, one entry per CDR3 protein. This table has 25,000 to 35,000 distinct CDR3 sequences, approximately 5.9% appearing once. Sequencing was done on a sample of whole blood. These receptor sequences come from an adult who was a healthcare worker with PCR-confirmed SARS-CoV-2 infection or an uninfected control (not recorded which). CDR3s include the opening cysteine and the closing phenylalanine or tryptophan. Each record gives: D gene, clone size, V gene, J gene, CDR3 protein, CDR3 DNA. D genes are given only for firm matches. For some rows the clone size is stated as once, few or many, or as a class when expanded; others skip it.

>NA|many|TRBV20-1|TRBJ1-2
CSAPKDGYGYTF
TGCAGTGCTCCGAAGGACGGCTATGGCTACACCTTC
>TRBD2|many|TRBV7-6|TRBJ2-1
CASSIASSGSYNEQFF
TGTGCCAGCAGCATCGCCTCTAGCGGGAGCTACAATGAGCAGTTCTTC
>TRBD2|few|TRBV19|TRBJ2-7
CASKGLAGDRNEQYF
TGTGCCAGTAAAGGACTAGCGGGAGACAGGAACGAGCAGTACTTC
>TRBD1|many|TRBV18|TRBJ1-6
CASSPGQGQLGSPLHF
TGTGCCAGCTCACCCGGACAGGGACAGCTAGGCTCACCCCTCCACTTT
>NA|NA|TRBV5-6|TRBJ2-7
CASSLGSSYEQYF
TGTGCCAGCAGCTTGGGCAGTTCCTACGAGCAGTACTTC
>NA|many|TRBV6-5|TRBJ2-3
CASRIRGQNTDTQYF
TGTGCCAGCAGGATCAGGGGACAAAATACAGATACGCAGTATTTT
>NA|few|TRBV20-1|TRBJ2-1
CSAREVSRYNEQFF
TGCAGTGCTAGAGAGGTTAGTCGGTACAATGAGCAGTTCTTC
>TRBD2|many|TRBV6-6|TRBJ2-3
CASSYPDIPLAGMNTDTQYF
TGTGCCAGCAGTTACCCCGACATTCCTCTAGCGGGCATGAACACAGATACGCAGTATTTT
>NA|NA|TRBV23-1|TRBJ2-7
CASRLNRGRPVYEQYF
TGCGCCAGCCGCCTCAACCGGGGGAGACCGGTCTACGAGCAGTACTTC
>NA|few|TRBV6-5|TRBJ1-2
CASSRRPEAGGYTF
TGTGCCAGCAGTCGGCGCCCTGAGGCGGGAGGCTACACCTTC
>NA|NA|TRBV6-2/TRBV6-3|TRBJ2-2
CASRYDRTRNTGELFF
TGTGCCAGCAGATACGACCGGACACGTAACACCGGGGAGCTGTTTTTT
>NA|many|TRBV28|TRBJ1-5
CASSFTGSNQPQHF
TGTGCCAGCAGCTTCACGGGTAGCAATCAGCCCCAGCATTTT
>NA|many|TRBV11-1|TRBJ2-7
CASSSGISSYEQYF
TGTGCCAGCAGTTCCGGGATCTCGTCCTACGAGCAGTACTTC
>NA|medium-sized|TRBV10-3|TRBJ1-6
CAIRPGQPYNSPLHF
TGTGCCATCAGGCCGGGCCAACCCTATAATTCACCCCTCCACTTT
>NA|NA|TRBV28|TRBJ2-7
CASSLSGSGSYEQYF
TGTGCCAGCAGTTTATCCGGGTCAGGGTCATACGAGCAGTACTTC
>NA|many|TRBV24-1|TRBJ1-2
CATSSDYGYTF
TGTGCCACCAGTTCGGACTATGGCTACACCTTC
>TRBD1|NA|TRBV7-9|TRBJ1-4
CASSLGQGATGEKLFF
TGTGCCAGCAGCTTGGGACAGGGGGCCACAGGGGAAAAACTGTTTTTT
>TRBD2|few|TRBV7-6|TRBJ2-2
CASSSTGTSVRTGELFF
TGTGCCAGCAGCAGCACCGGGACTAGCGTACGCACCGGGGAGCTGTTTTTT
>NA|many|TRBV28|TRBJ1-1
CASSFTEAFF
TGTGCCAGCAGTTTCACTGAAGCTTTCTTT
>TRBD2|many|TRBV7-8|TRBJ2-1
CASSLGGLAGGYSYNEQFF
TGTGCCAGCAGCTTAGGGGGACTAGCGGGAGGTTACTCCTACAATGAGCAGTTCTTC
>NA|medium-sized|TRBV3-1|TRBJ2-7
CASSPQSVSYEQYF
TGTGCCAGCAGCCCACAATCCGTCTCCTACGAGCAGTACTTC
>NA|once|TRBV4-2|TRBJ2-7
CASSRSTGTLGVEQYF
TGTGCCAGCAGCCGCAGCACCGGGACCCTCGGGGTCGAGCAGTACTTC
>NA|NA|TRBV7-2|TRBJ2-5
CASSLGIGVGETQYF
TGTGCCAGCAGCTTAGGGATCGGGGTTGGAGAGACCCAGTACTTC
>NA|many|TRBV6-6|TRBJ1-6
CASSSQNHNSPLHF
TGTGCCAGCAGTTCCCAGAACCATAATTCACCCCTCCACTTT
>TRBD1|many|TRBV7-8|TRBJ2-7
CASSLTVGTGPYEQYF
TGTGCCAGCAGTCTCACGGTCGGGACAGGACCCTACGAGCAGTACTTC
>TRBD2|many|TRBV27|TRBJ2-1
CASSPRSLAGEGNEQFF
TGTGCCAGCAGTCCTCGTTCACTAGCGGGAGAGGGGAATGAGCAGTTCTTC
>NA|NA|TRBV6-1|TRBJ2-7
CASSGVQGYEQYF
TGTGCCAGCAGTGGAGTGCAGGGCTACGAGCAGTACTTC
>NA|many|TRBV12-3/TRBV12-4|TRBJ2-5
CASSFTDEETQYF
TGTGCCAGCAGTTTCACCGACGAAGAGACCCAGTACTTC
>NA|many|TRBV5-1|TRBJ2-1
CASSTGQQYNEQFF
TGCGCCAGCAGCACCGGACAGCAGTACAATGAGCAGTTCTTC
>TRBD1|many|TRBV6-9|TRBJ1-1
CASSKGGQGTEAFF
TGTGCCAGCAGTAAAGGGGGACAGGGCACTGAAGCTTTCTTT
>NA|many|TRBV9|TRBJ1-2
CASSVEGSPNYGYTF
TGTGCCAGCAGCGTAGAGGGGTCCCCTAACTATGGCTACACCTTC
>NA|many|TRBV12-3/TRBV12-4|TRBJ2-7
CASSRGAPPEQYF
TGTGCCAGCAGTCGTGGGGCCCCCCCCGAGCAGTACTTC
>NA|many|TRBV11-2|TRBJ2-6
CASSVPSLTRANVLTF
TGTGCCAGCAGCGTTCCTTCCTTGACGAGGGCCAACGTCCTGACTTTC
>TRBD1|medium-sized|TRBV29-1|TRBJ2-7
CSAGTDYEQYF
TGCAGCGCCGGGACAGACTACGAGCAGTACTTC
>NA|NA|TRBV3-1|TRBJ2-7
CASGESYEQYF
TGTGCCAGCGGGGAGTCCTACGAGCAGTACTTC
>TRBD1|many|TRBV28|TRBJ1-4
CASSSHGQGDPEKLFF
TGTGCCAGCAGTTCCCACGGACAGGGTGACCCAGAAAAACTGTTTTTT
>NA|NA|TRBV4-1|TRBJ2-7
CASSQRESYEQYF
TGCGCCAGCAGCCAACGGGAGTCCTACGAGCAGTACTTC
>NA|many|TRBV7-2|TRBJ1-6
CASSFGGLDNSPLHF
TGTGCCAGCAGCTTTGGGGGGCTCGATAATTCACCCCTCCACTTT
>NA|many|TRBV12-3/TRBV12-4|TRBJ2-1
CASSLLARAAEQFF
TGTGCCAGCAGTTTACTAGCCCGGGCAGCTGAGCAGTTCTTC
>TRBD1|NA|TRBV7-8|TRBJ1-2
CASSPHRGGAVNYGYTF
TGTGCCAGCAGCCCCCACAGGGGAGGGGCCGTTAACTATGGCTACACCTTC
>TRBD1|many|TRBV20-1|TRBJ1-1
CSAGTVNTEAFF
TGCAGTGCGGGGACAGTAAACACTGAAGCTTTCTTT
>NA|few|TRBV20-1|TRBJ2-5
CSARDAAEAQETQYF
TGCAGTGCTAGAGATGCCGCGGAGGCGCAAGAGACCCAGTACTTC
>NA|many|TRBV7-8|TRBJ2-3
CASSPDTQYF
TGTGCCAGCAGCCCAGATACGCAGTATTTT
>NA|NA|TRBV10-3|TRBJ1-3
CAIGPGKGDTIYF
TGTGCCATCGGCCCCGGAAAGGGGGACACCATATATTTT
>TRBD2|NA|TRBV5-1|TRBJ2-7
CASSFTSGSSYEQYF
TGCGCCAGCAGTTTTACTAGCGGGAGCTCCTACGAGCAGTACTTC
>NA|many|TRBV28|TRBJ1-1
CASSRNTEAFF
TGTGCCAGCAGCCGTAACACTGAAGCTTTCTTT
>TRBD1|many|TRBV7-6|TRBJ1-1
CASSPPGQGFRNTEAFF
TGTGCCAGCAGCCCCCCGGGACAGGGATTCAGGAACACTGAAGCTTTCTTT
>NA|NA|TRBV28|TRBJ2-7
CATSWATYEQYF
TGTGCCACCTCGTGGGCCACCTACGAGCAGTACTTC
>TRBD2|NA|TRBV12-3/TRBV12-4|TRBJ2-2
CAGTSGINTGELFF
TGTGCCGGGACTAGCGGGATAAACACCGGGGAGCTGTTTTTT
>NA|many|TRBV18|TRBJ1-4
CASSPAGSTNEKLFF
TGTGCCAGCTCACCGGCAGGTTCAACTAATGAAAAACTGTTTTTT